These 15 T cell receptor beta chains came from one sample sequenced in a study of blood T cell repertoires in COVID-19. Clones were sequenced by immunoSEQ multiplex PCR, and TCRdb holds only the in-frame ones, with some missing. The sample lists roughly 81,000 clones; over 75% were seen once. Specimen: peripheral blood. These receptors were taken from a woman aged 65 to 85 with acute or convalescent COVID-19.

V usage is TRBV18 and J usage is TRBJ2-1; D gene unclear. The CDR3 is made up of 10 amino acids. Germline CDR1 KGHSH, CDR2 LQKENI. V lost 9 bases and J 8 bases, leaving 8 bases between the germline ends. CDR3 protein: CASAADEQFF. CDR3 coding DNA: TGTGCCAGTGCCGCGGATGAGCAGTTCTTC.

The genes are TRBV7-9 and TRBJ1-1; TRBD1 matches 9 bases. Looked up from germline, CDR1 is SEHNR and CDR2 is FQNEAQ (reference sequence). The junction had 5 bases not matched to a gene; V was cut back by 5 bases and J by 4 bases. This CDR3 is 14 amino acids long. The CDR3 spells CASSLQGAVTEAFF. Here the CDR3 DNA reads TGTGCCAGCAGCCTACAGGGGGCAGTCACTGAAGCTTTCTTT. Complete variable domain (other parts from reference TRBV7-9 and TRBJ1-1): DTGVSQNPRHKITKRGQNVTFRCDPISEHNRLYWYRQTLGQGPEFLTYFQNEAQLEKSRLLSDRFSAERPKGSFSTLEIQRTEQGDSAMYLCASSLQGAVTEAFFGQGTRLTVV.

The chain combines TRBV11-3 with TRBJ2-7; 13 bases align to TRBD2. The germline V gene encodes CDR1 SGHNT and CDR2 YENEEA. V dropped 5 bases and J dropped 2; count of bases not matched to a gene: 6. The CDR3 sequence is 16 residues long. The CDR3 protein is CASSRRLAGGTYEQYF. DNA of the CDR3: TGTGCCAGCAGCCGGCGACTAGCGGGGGGAACCTACGAGCAGTACTTC.

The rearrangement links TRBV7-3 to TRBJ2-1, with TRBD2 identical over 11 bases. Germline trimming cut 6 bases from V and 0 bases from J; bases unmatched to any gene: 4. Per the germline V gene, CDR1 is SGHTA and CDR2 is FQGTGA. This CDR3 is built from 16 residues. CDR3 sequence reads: CASSPSGGSSYNEQFF. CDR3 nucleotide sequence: TGTGCCAGCAGTCCTAGCGGGGGGAGCTCCTACAATGAGCAGTTCTTC.

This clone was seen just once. CDR3 sequence: CASSKAGGGGRTEAFF. The DNA of the CDR3 is TGTGCCAGCAGCAAGGCGGGAGGGGGGGGCAGGACTGAAGCTTTCTTT. V is TRBV3-1 (or the pseudogene TRBV3-2) and J is TRBJ1-1; maybe TRBD1 (6 bases). CDR1 is LGHDT and CDR2 is YNNKEL in the germline V gene (reference sequence). The CDR3 is made up of 16 amino acids. The V and J ends lost 5 bases and 5 bases respectively, with 21 bases between them.

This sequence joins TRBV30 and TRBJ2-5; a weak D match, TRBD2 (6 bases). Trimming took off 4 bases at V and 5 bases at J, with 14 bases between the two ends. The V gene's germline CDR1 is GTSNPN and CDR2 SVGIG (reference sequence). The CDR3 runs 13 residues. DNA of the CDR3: TGTGCCTGGACGGGACTGTTGACCGAGACCCAGTACTTC. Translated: CAWTGLLTETQYF.

Written as DNA, the CDR3 is TGTGCCAGCAGCGCACTAGCGGGGGATGTCGGGGAGCTGTTTTTT. Amino acid sequence: CASSALAGDVGELFF. This rearrangement joins TRBV9 to TRBJ2-2; TRBD2 matches at 11 bases. Germline values: CDR1 SGDLS, CDR2 YYNGEE. The J segment lost 7 bases and the V segment lost 3 bases, leaving 5 bases of the junction unmatched. This CDR3 has 15 amino acids.

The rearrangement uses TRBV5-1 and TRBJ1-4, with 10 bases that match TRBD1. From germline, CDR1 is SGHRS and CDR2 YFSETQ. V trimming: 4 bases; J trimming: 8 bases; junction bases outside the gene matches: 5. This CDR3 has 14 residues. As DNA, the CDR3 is TGCGCCAGCAGCGGGGACAGGGGTGGGGAAAAACTGTTTTTT. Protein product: CASSGDRGGEKLFF.

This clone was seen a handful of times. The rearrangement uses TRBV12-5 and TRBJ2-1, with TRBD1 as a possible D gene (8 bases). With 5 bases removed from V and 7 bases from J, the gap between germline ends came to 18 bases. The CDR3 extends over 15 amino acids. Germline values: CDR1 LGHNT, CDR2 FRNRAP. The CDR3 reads CASGPREDRANEQFF. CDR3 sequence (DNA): TGTGCTAGTGGTCCCCGGGAGGACAGGGCGAATGAGCAGTTCTTC.

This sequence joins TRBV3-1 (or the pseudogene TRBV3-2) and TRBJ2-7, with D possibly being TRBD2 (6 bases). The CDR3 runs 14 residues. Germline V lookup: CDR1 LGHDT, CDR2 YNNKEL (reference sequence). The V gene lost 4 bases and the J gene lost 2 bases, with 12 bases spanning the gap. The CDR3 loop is CASSRTSGAYEQYF. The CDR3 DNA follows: TGTGCCAGCAGCCGGACATCGGGGGCCTACGAGCAGTACTTC.

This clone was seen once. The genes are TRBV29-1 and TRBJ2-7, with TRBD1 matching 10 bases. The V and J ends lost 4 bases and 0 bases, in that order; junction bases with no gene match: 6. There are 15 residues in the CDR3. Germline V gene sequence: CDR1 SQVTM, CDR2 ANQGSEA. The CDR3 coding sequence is TGCAGCGTTGGGGGACAGGGGCGTAGCTCCTACGAGCAGTACTTC. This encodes CSVGGQGRSSYEQYF.

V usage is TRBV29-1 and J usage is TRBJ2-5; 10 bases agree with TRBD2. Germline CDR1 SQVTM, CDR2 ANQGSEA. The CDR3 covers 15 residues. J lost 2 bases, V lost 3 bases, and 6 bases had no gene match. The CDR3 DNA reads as TGCAGCGTTGAGGCTAGCGGGGGAGAACAAGAGACCCAGTACTTC. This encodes CSVEASGGEQETQYF.

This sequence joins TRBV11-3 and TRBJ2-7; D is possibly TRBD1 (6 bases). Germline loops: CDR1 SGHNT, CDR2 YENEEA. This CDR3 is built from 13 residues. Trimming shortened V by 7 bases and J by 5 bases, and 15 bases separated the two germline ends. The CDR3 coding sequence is TGTGCCAGCACCCATCCACAGGGCCACGAGCAGTACTTC. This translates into CASTHPQGHEQYF.

The DNA for the CDR3 is TGTGCCAGTAGTATGGGACACCCCTCCTACGAGCAGTACTTC. It translates to CASSMGHPSYEQYF. The chain is built from TRBV19 and TRBJ2-7; possible D gene TRBD1, 6 bases. The germline V gene encodes CDR1 LNHDA and CDR2 SQIVND (reference sequence). V was clipped by 3 bases and J by 0 bases, with 9 bases between them. The CDR3 runs to 14 residues.

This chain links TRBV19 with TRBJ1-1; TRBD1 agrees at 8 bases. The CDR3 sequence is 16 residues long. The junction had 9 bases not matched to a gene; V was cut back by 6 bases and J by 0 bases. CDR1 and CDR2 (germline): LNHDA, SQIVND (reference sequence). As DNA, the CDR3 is TGTGCCAGTAGCAGATCGACAGGGGCTATGAACACTGAAGCTTTCTTT. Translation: CASSRSTGAMNTEAFF.